The source of this T cell receptor (beta chain) is a study of cytomegalovirus exposure and HLA in healthy donors. V was clipped by 1 base and J by 0 bases, with 10 bases between them. The CDR3 totals 15 residues. CDR1 and CDR2 from the germline V gene are GTSNPN and SVGIG (reference sequence). PCR was performed using 60 Vbeta and 13 Jbeta primers. Using immunoSEQ multiplex PCR, the repertoire was profiled, and TCRdb retains in-frame clones only, with some absent. The table has about 120,000 clones, just over 75% seen once. The origin of this receptor is a man between 25 and 39 years old in good health and CMV-seropositive. The sample consisted of PBMCs. J is TRBJ1-3 and V is TRBV30; D is uncertain. DNA for the CDR3: TGTGCCTGGAGTGGGGCTCTCTACTCTGGAAACACCATATATTTT. Protein: CAWSGALYSGNTIYF.